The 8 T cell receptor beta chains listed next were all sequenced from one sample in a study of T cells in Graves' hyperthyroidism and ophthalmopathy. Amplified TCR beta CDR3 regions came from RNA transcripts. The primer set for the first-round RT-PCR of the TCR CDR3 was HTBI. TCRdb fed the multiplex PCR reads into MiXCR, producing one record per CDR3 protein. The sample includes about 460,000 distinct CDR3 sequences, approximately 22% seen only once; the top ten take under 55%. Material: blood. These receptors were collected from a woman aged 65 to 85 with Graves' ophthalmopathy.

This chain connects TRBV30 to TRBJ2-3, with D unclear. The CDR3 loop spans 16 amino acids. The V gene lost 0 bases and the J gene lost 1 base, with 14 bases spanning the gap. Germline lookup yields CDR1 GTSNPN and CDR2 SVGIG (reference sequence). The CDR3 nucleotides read TGTGCCTGGAGTGTTAGGTGGGCGCTGGGCACAGATACGCAGTATTTT. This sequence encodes CAWSVRWALGTDTQYF.

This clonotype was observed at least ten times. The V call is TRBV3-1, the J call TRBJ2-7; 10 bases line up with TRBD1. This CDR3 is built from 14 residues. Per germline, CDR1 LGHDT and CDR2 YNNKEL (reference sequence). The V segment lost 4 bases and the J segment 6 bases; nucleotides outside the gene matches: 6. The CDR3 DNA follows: TGTGCCAGCAGCCCCCGGGACAGGGGTCGCGAGCAGTACTTC. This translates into CASSPRDRGREQYF.

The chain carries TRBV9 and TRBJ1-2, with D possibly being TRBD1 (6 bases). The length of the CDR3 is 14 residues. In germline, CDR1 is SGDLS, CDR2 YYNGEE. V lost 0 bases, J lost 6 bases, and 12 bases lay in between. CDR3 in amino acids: CASSVGTGRNGYTF. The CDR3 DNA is TGTGCCAGCAGCGTAGGAACAGGGAGGAATGGCTACACCTTC.

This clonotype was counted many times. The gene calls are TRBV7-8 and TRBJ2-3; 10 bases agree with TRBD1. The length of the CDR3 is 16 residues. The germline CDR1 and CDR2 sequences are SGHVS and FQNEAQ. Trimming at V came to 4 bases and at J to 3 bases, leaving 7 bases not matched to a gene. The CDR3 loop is CASSSSRQGATDTQYF. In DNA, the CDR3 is TGTGCCAGCAGCTCGTCTAGACAGGGGGCGACAGATACGCAGTATTTT.

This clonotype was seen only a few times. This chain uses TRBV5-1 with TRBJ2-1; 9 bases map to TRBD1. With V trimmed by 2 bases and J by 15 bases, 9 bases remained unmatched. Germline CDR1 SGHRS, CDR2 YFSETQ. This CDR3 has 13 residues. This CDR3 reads CASSFDRGGILFF. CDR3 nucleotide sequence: TGCGCCAGCAGCTTCGACAGGGGGGGGATTTTGTTCTTC.

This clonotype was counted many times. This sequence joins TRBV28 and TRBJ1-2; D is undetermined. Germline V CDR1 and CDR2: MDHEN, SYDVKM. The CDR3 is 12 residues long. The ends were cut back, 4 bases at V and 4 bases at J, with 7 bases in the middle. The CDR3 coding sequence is TGTGCCAGCAGTTGGCAGGCCTATGGCTACACCTTC. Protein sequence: CASSWQAYGYTF.

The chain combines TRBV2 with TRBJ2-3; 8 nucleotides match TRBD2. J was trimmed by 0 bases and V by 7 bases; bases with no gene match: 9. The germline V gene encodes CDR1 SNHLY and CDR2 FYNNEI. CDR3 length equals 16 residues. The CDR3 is CASKILAGPSTDTQYF. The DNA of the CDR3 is TGTGCCAGCAAGATCCTAGCGGGCCCAAGCACAGATACGCAGTATTTT.

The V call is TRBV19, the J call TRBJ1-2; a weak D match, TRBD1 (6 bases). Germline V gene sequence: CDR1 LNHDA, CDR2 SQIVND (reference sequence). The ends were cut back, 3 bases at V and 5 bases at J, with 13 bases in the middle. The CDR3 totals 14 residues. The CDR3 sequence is CASSILDRTYGYTF. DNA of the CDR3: TGTGCCAGTAGTATTCTCGACAGGACATATGGCTACACCTTC.